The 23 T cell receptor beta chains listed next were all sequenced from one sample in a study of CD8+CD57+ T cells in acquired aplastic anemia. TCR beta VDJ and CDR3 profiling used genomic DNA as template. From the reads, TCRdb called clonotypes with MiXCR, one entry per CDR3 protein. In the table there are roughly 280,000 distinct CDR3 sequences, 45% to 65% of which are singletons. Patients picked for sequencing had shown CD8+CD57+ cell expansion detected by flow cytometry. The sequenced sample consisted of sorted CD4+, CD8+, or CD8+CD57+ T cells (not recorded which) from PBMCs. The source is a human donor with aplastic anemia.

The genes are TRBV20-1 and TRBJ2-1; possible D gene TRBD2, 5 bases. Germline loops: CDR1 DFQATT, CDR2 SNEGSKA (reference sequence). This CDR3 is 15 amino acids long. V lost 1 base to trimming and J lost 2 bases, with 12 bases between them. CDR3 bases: TGCAGTGCTAGAGCTCGGGGAGTGGCCTACAATGAGCAGTTCTTC. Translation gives CSARARGVAYNEQFF.

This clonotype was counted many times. DNA for the CDR3: TGTGCCAGCAGCGGCCCGGGCAGGGTCTTCCTCTCTGGGGCCAACGTCCTGACTTTC. Encoded protein: CASSGPGRVFLSGANVLTF. J is TRBJ2-6 and V is TRBV7-9, with D possibly matching TRBD1 (5 bases). V was cut by 5 bases and J by 0 bases, with 20 bases left in between. CDR3 length: 19 residues. The germline V gene has CDR1 SEHNR and CDR2 FQNEAQ (reference sequence).

In nucleotides, the CDR3 is TGTGCCAGCAGTACAGCTAGCGGGAGGGCTACACATGAGCAGTTCTTC. It translates to CASSTASGRATHEQFF. The chain couples TRBV12-5 to TRBJ2-1; 12 nucleotides line up with TRBD2. CDR3 length equals 16 residues. Germline CDR1 and CDR2: LGHNT and FRNRAP.

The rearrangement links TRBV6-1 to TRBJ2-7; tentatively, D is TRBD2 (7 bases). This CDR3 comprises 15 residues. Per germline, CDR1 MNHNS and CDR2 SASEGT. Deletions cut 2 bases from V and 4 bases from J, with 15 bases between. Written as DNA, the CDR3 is TGTGCCAGCAGTGAAATGAGGGGGGGAGGGTACGAGCAGTACTTC. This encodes CASSEMRGGGYEQYF.

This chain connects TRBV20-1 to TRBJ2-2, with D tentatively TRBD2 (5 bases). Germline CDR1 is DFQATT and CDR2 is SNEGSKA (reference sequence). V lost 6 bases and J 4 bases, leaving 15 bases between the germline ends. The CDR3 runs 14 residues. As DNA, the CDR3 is TGCAGTGCCCGACAAGGAGGTTCCACCGGGGAGCTGTTTTTT. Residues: CSARQGGSTGELFF.

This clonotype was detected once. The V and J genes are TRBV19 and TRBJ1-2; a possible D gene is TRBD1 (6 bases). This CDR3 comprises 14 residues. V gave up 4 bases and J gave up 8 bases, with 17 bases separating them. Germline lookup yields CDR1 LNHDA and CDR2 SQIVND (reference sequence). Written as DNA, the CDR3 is TGTGCCAGTAGTAGCCAGTACAGGGTAGGCGGCTACACCTTC. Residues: CASSSQYRVGGYTF.

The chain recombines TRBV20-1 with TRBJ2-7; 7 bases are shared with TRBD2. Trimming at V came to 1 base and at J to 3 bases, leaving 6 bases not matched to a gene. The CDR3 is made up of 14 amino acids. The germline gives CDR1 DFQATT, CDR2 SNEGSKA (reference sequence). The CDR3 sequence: CSARATGGSYEQYF. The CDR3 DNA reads TGCAGTGCTAGAGCCACGGGCGGGAGCTACGAGCAGTACTTC.

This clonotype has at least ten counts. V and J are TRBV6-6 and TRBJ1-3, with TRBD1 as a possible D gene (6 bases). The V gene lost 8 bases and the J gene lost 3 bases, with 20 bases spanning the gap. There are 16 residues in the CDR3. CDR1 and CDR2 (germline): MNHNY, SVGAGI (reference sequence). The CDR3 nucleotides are TGTGCCAGCCGAATCGAGACAGGCACGGTTGGAAACACCATATATTTT. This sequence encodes CASRIETGTVGNTIYF.

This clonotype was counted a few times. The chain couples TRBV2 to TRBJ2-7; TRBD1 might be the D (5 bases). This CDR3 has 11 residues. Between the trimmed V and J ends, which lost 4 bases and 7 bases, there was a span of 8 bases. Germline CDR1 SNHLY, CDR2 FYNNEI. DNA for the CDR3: TGTGCCAGCAGTGGCTCAGGGGAGCAGTACTTC. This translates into CASSGSGEQYF. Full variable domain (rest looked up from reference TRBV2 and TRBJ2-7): EPEVTQTPSHQVTQMGQEVILRCVPISNHLYFYWYRQILGQKVEFLVSFYNNEISEKSEIFDDQFSVERPDGSNFTLKIRSTKLEDSAMYFCASSGSGEQYFGPGTRLTVT.

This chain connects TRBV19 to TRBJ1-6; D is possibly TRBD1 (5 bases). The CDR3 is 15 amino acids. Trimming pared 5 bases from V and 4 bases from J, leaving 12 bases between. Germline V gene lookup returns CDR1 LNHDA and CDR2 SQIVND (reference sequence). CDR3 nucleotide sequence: TGTGCCAGTAGTGAGCAGGGTTATTATAATTCACCCCTCCACTTT. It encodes CASSEQGYYNSPLHF.

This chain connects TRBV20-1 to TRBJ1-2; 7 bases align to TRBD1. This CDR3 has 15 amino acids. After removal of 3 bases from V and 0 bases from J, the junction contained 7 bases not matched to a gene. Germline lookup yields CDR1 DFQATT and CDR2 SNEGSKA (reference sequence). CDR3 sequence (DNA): TGCAGTGCTAGCGCCGACAGGGTAGCTAACTATGGCTACACCTTC. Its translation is CSASADRVANYGYTF.

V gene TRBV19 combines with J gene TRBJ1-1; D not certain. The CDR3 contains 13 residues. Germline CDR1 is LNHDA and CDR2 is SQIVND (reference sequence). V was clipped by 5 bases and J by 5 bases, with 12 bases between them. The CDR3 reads CASSGLRMTEAFF. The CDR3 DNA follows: TGTGCCAGTAGTGGTCTCCGTATGACTGAAGCTTTCTTT. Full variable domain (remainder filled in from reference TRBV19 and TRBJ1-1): DGGITQSPKYLFRKEGQNVTLSCEQNLNHDAMYWYRQDPGQGLRLIYYSQIVNDFQKGDIAEGYSVSREKKESFPLTVTSAQKNPTAFYLCASSGLRMTEAFFGQGTRLTVV.

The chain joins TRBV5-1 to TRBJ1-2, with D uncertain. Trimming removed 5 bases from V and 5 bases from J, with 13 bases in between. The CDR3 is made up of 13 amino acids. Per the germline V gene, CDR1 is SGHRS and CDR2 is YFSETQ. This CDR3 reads CASRDAGLYGYTF. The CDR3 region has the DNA TGCGCCAGCAGGGATGCCGGTTTATATGGCTACACCTTC.

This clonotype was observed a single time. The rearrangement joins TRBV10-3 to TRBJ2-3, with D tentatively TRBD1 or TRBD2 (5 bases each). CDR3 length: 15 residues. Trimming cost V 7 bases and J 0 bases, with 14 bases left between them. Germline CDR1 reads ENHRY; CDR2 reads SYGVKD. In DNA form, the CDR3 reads TGTGCCATCACCCAGCGAGGGGTTAGCACAGATACGCAGTATTTT. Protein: CAITQRGVSTDTQYF.

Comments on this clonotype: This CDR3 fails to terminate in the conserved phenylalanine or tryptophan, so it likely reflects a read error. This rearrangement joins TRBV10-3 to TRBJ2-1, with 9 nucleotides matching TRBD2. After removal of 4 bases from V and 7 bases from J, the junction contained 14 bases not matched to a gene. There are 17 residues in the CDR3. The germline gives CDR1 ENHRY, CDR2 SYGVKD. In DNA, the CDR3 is TGTGCCATCAGTGGCTCGTCAGGCGGGGGGGCGTCGAATGAGCAGTTCTCC. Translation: CAISGSSGGGASNEQFS.

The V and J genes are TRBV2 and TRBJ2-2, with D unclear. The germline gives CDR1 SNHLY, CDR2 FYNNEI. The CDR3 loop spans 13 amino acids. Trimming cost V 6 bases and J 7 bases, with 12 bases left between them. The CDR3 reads CASSVGSVGELFF. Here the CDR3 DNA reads TGTGCCAGCAGCGTGGGATCCGTCGGGGAGCTGTTTTTT.

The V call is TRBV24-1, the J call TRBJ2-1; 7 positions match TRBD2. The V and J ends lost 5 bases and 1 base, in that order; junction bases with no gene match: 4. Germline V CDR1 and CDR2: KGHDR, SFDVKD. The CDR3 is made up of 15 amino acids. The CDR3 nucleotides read TGTGCCACCAGTGCCACCGGGGGGTCCTACAATGAGCAGTTCTTC. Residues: CATSATGGSYNEQFF.

For the CDR3, the DNA is TGCGCCAGCAGGTCTACCCCGAGTTCAACCTACGAGCAGTACTTC. It specifies CASRSTPSSTYEQYF. The rearrangement joins TRBV5-1 to TRBJ2-7; unclear D gene. This CDR3 region has 15 residues. Looked up from germline, CDR1 is SGHRS and CDR2 is YFSETQ. V was trimmed by 5 bases and J by 2 bases, leaving 17 bases between them.

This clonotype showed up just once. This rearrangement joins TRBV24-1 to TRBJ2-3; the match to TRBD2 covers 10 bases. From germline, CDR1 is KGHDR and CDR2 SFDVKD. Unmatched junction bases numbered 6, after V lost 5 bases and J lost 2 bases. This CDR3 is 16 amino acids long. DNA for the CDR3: TGTGCCACCAGTGTGAGGACTAGCGGAGTCACAGATACGCAGTATTTT. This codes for CATSVRTSGVTDTQYF.

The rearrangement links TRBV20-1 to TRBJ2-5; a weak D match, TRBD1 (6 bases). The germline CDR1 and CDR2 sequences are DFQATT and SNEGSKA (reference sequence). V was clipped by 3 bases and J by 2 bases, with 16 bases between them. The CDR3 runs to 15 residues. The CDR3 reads CSARASRQAQETQYF. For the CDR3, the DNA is TGCAGTGCTAGGGCTTCCCGACAGGCGCAAGAGACCCAGTACTTC.

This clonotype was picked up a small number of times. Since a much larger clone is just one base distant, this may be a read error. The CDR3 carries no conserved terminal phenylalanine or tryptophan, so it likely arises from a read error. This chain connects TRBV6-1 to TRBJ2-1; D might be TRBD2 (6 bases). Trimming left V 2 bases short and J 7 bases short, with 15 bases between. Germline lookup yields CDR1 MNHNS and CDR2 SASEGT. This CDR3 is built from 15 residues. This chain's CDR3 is CASSENGWAGNEQFS. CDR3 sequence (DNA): TGTGCCAGCAGTGAAAACGGGTGGGCGGGGAATGAGCAGTTCTCC.

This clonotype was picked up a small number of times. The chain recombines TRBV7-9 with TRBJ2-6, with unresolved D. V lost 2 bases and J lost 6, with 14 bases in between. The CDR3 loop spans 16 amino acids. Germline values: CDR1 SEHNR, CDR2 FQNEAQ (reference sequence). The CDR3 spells CASSLWAGYEANVLTF. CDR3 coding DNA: TGTGCCAGCAGCTTATGGGCTGGGTACGAGGCCAACGTCCTGACTTTC.

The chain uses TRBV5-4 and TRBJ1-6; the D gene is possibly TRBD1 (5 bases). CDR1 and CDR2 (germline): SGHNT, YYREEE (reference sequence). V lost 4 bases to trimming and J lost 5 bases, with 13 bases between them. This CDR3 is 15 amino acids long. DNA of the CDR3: TGTGCCAGCAGCGGGGACGGGGGAAATAATTCACCCCTCCACTTT. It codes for CASSGDGGNNSPLHF.